This TCR beta chain was captured by sequencing in a study of shared clonotypes between healthy human individuals. Germline CDR1 SNHLY, CDR2 FYNNEI. Trimming took 2 bases from V and 0 from J, leaving 10 bases between them. This CDR3 is built from 16 residues. TCRdb keeps only in-frame clones here, not all; method: immunoSEQ multiplex PCR. The table records approximately 980,000 clones, over 75% of them present only once. J is TRBJ1-4 and V is TRBV2, with TRBD1 as a possible D gene (6 bases). The source of this sequence is a man between 18 and 29 years old in good health. Sequenced material: memory CD4+ T cells sorted from blood. Subset specified: CD45RA-negative fraction. The CDR3 reads CASSEQGPTTNEKLFF. As DNA, the CDR3 is TGTGCCAGCAGTGAACAGGGGCCCACAACTAATGAAAAACTGTTTTTT.